One T cell receptor beta chain is described in this entry. The antigen is not known. This CDR3 comprises 18 residues. Trimming took 0 bases from V and 2 from J; bases not matched to a gene: 5. CDR1 is LNHNV and CDR2 is YYDKDF in the germline V gene (reference sequence). The data were taken from a study of cytomegalovirus exposure and HLA in healthy donors. Study results and limitations: Specificity for CMV antigens was confirmed in vitro for a few of the CMV-associated chains. Productive status was seen about 87% or about 30% of the time for most TCR beta V segments in an earlier analysis.

Amplification used 60 Vbeta primers and 13 Jbeta primers. Some clones are missing from TCRdb's copy, which holds only in-frame ones; the method was immunoSEQ multiplex PCR. The data show around 220,000 clones, about 74% seen once. Sequencing was done on a sample of PBMCs. This TCR was sampled from a woman aged 30 to 39 in good health and CMV-seronegative. The chain recombines TRBV15 with TRBJ2-1, with 12 bases aligning to TRBD2. DNA for the CDR3: TGTGCCACCAGCAGAGAGAAAGGACTAGCGGGGACCTACAATGAGCAGTTCTTC. It encodes CATSREKGLAGTYNEQFF.